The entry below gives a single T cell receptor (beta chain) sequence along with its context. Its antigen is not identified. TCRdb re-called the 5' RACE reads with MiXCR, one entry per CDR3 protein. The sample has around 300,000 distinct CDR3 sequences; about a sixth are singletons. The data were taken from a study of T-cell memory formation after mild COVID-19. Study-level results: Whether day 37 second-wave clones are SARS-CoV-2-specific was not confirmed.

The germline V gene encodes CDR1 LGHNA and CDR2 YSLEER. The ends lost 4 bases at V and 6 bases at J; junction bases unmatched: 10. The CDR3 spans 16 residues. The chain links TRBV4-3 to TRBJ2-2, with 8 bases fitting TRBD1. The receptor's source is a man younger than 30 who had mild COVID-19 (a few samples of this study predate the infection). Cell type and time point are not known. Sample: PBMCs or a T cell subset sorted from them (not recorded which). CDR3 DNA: TGCGCCAGCAGCCCCCGAAAAGAGGACAGGGCCGGGGAGCTGTTTTTT. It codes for CASSPRKEDRAGELFF.